This is a list of T cell receptor beta chains from one sample in a study of cytomegalovirus exposure and HLA in healthy donors. Generated by immunoSEQ multiplex PCR, the TCRdb table keeps only in-frame clones and is missing some. The sample contains more than 100,000 clones, around three quarters of which appear only once. What was sequenced was PBMCs. The receptors originated from a woman between 40 and 50 years old in good health and CMV-seropositive. Each CDR3 is given with its conserved first and last residue. Each record gives: CDR3 length, V gene, D gene, J gene, clone size, CDR3 protein, CDR3 DNA. A D gene is named only where the DNA matches it firmly. Clone size is not always given. Where it is, it says once, few, many or a class for expanded clones.

17,TRBV7-9,NA,TRBJ1-1,NA,CASSFGSNRAIPTEAFF,TGTGCCAGCAGCTTCGGTAGTAACAGGGCCATTCCAACTGAAGCTTTCTTT
15,TRBV5-5,TRBD1,TRBJ1-5,NA,CASSLGTGRNQPQHF,TGTGCCAGCAGCTTGGGGACAGGGCGCAATCAGCCCCAGCATTTT
13,TRBV7-3,NA,TRBJ2-3,NA,CASSLSAHGTQYF,TGTGCCAGCAGCTTAAGTGCGCATGGTACGCAGTATTTT
12,TRBV2,NA,TRBJ2-1,NA,CASSEVDNEQFF,TGTGCCAGCAGTGAAGTAGACAATGAGCAGTTCTTC
14,TRBV27,TRBD1,TRBJ2-2,NA,CASSRPGTAGELFF,TGTGCCAGCAGTCGTCCCGGGACAGCCGGGGAGCTGTTTTTT
17,TRBV2,TRBD1,TRBJ2-7,NA,CASGLSGTGWASYEQYF,TGTGCCAGCGGCCTCTCCGGGACAGGGTGGGCTAGCTACGAGCAGTACTTC
14,TRBV30,TRBD1,TRBJ1-6,NA,CAWSRDRANSPLHF,TGTGCCTGGAGTAGGGACAGGGCAAATTCACCCCTCCACTTT
14,TRBV2,NA,TRBJ1-6,NA,CASRITGLGSPLHF,TGTGCCAGCAGGATAACAGGGTTAGGTTCACCCCTCCACTTT
15,TRBV6-5,TRBD1,TRBJ2-1,few,CASSYTGGGNNEQFF,TGTGCCAGCAGTTACACAGGGGGAGGCAACAATGAGCAGTTCTTC
13,TRBV5-4,TRBD1,TRBJ2-7,NA,CASSLTGMSEQYF,TGTGCCAGCAGCCTGACAGGGATGAGCGAGCAGTACTTC
14,TRBV27,TRBD1,TRBJ1-2,few,CASSLSRDSYGYTF,TGTGCCAGCAGTTTATCCCGGGACAGCTATGGCTACACCTTC
17,TRBV4-1,TRBD1,TRBJ2-4,NA,CASSQEETGAAKNIQYF,TGCGCCAGCAGCCAAGAAGAAACAGGGGCGGCCAAAAACATTCAGTACTTC
13,TRBV2,NA,TRBJ2-3,NA,CASKGRGTDTQYF,TGTGCCAGCAAGGGCAGGGGCACAGATACGCAGTATTTT
17,TRBV4-2,TRBD1,TRBJ1-1,NA,CASSQQDREFLNTEAFF,TGTGCCAGCAGCCAGCAGGACAGGGAGTTCCTGAACACTGAAGCTTTCTTT
12,TRBV7-8,NA,TRBJ1-1,NA,CASSGGTSEAFF,TGTGCCAGCAGCGGAGGGACCTCTGAAGCTTTCTTT
17,TRBV5-1,NA,TRBJ1-1,NA,CASTSRVSGGLNTEAFF,TGCGCCAGCACCTCGCGAGTTAGCGGAGGACTAAACACTGAAGCTTTCTTT
13,TRBV19,TRBD1,TRBJ1-2,NA,CASTTGQAYGYTF,TGTGCCAGTACTACGGGACAGGCCTATGGCTACACCTTC
15,TRBV9,TRBD1,TRBJ1-3,NA,CASSVGRGNRNTIYF,TGTGCCAGCAGCGTGGGCAGGGGGAATAGAAACACCATATATTTT
14,TRBV27,TRBD1,TRBJ1-2,NA,CASSWGRQGYGYTF,TGTGCCAGCAGTTGGGGGAGACAGGGGTATGGCTACACCTTC
14,TRBV7-9,TRBD1,TRBJ1-1,NA,CASSSRQGPTEAFF,TGTGCCAGCAGCTCTCGACAGGGTCCCACTGAAGCTTTCTTT
15,TRBV4-2,NA,TRBJ2-7,NA,CASSQDILSSYEQYF,TGTGCCAGCAGCCAAGACATTCTATCATCCTACGAGCAGTACTTC
15,TRBV4-2,TRBD2,TRBJ2-7,NA,CASSQDRGEAYEQYF,TGTGCCAGCAGCCAAGACCGGGGGGAAGCCTACGAGCAGTACTTC
13,TRBV19,NA,TRBJ1-5,NA,CASSIAVNQPQHF,TGTGCCAGTAGTATTGCAGTCAATCAGCCCCAGCATTTT